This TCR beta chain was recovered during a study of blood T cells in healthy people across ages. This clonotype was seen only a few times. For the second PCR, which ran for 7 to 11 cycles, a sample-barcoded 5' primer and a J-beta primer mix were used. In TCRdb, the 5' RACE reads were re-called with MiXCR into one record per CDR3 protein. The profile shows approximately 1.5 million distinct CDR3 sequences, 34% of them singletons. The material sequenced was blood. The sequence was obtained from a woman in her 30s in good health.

This chain's CDR3 is CASGGLPGYGYTF. The CDR3 coding sequence is TGTGCCAGCGGGGGTCTACCAGGGTACGGCTACACCTTC. This sequence joins TRBV12-3 or TRBV12-4 and TRBJ1-2; D is possibly TRBD1 (5 bases). The CDR3 loop spans 13 amino acids. The V end lost 8 bases, the J end lost 8 bases, and 18 bases lay between the germline ends.